This TCR beta chain was profiled in a study of cytomegalovirus exposure and HLA in healthy donors. General study points: Reported results showed that the classifier diagnosed cytomegalovirus status with high specificity and sensitivity. In vitro data verified a few CMV-associated chains as specific for CMV antigens.

Germline loops: CDR1 LNHNV, CDR2 YYDKDF (reference sequence). The CDR3 runs 16 residues. V trimming: 1 base; J trimming: 3 bases; junction bases outside the gene matches: 6. Sequencing used immunoSEQ multiplex PCR; TCRdb keeps in-frame clones, though not all of them. Altogether 65,000 or so clones are present, approximately 94% being singletons, with the ten largest covering less than 4.5%. Note on this clone: The target antigen is unknown.

The sample consisted of PBMCs. V gene TRBV15 combines with J gene TRBJ2-1, with 7 bases fitting TRBD2. The receptor was derived from a young man in good health and CMV-seropositive. Here the CDR3 DNA reads TGTGCCACCAGCAGAGTAAGAACGGGGGGCTACAATGAGCAGTTCTTC. The encoded protein is CATSRVRTGGYNEQFF. The full variable domain, rest sourced from reference TRBV15 and TRBJ2-1, is DAMVIQNPRYQVTQFGKPVTLSCSQTLNHNVMYWYQQKSSQAPKLLFHYYDKDFNNEADTPDNFQSRRPNTSFCFLDIRSPGLGDTAMYLCATSRVRTGGYNEQFFGPGTRLTVL.